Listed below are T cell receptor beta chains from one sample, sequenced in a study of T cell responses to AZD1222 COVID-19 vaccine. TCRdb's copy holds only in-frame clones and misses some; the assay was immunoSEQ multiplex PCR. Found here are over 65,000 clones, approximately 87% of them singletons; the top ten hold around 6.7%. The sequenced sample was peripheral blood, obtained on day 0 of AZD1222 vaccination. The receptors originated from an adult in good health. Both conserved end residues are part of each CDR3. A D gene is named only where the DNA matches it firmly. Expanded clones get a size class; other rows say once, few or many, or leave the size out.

DNA: TGCAGCGTTGAAGATCGGGTACGGGGGGCAGGGGGCTACACCTTC; CDR3: CSVEDRVRGAGGYTF; J: TRBJ1-2; size: NA; D: NA; V: TRBV29-1
DNA: TGTGCCAGCAGCCAACGGGGACTAGCGGGTTACAATGAGCAGTTCTTC; CDR3: CASSQRGLAGYNEQFF; J: TRBJ2-1; size: NA; D: TRBD2; V: TRBV4-2
DNA: TGTGCCAGCAGCCAAGTTGGGCTAGCGGGAAACCAAGAGACCCAGTACTTC; CDR3: CASSQVGLAGNQETQYF; J: TRBJ2-5; size: NA; D: TRBD2; V: TRBV4-2
DNA: TGCAGTGCTAGTCCCCCTAGCGGGGGGGTTAGCACAGATACGCAGTATTTT; CDR3: CSASPPSGGVSTDTQYF; J: TRBJ2-3; size: few; D: TRBD2; V: TRBV20-1
DNA: TGTGCCAGCAGCTCAGGACTAGAAAAGACCCAGTACTTC; CDR3: CASSSGLEKTQYF; J: TRBJ2-5; size: NA; D: TRBD2; V: TRBV7-3
DNA: TGTGCCAGCAGCTTGGTCGCAGCCCAAGAGACCCAGTACTTC; CDR3: CASSLVAAQETQYF; J: TRBJ2-5; size: NA; D: NA; V: TRBV5-4
DNA: TGTGCCAGCAGCCAGTCGGCCGTTGCTGGGGCCAACGTCCTGACTTTC; CDR3: CASSQSAVAGANVLTF; J: TRBJ2-6; size: NA; D: NA; V: TRBV16
DNA: TGTGCCAGCAGCTTATGGAGGGGCCCTTCGAACACCGGGGAGCTGTTTTTT; CDR3: CASSLWRGPSNTGELFF; J: TRBJ2-2; size: NA; D: NA; V: TRBV7-9
DNA: TGTGCCAGCAGTTACTCACGGCTAGCGGGAGTGCACGGGGAGCTGTTTTTT; CDR3: CASSYSRLAGVHGELFF; J: TRBJ2-2; size: NA; D: TRBD2; V: TRBV6-2/TRBV6-3
DNA: TGTGCCAGCAGCCCCTCCTCGGGAGTTAACTATGGCTACACCTTC; CDR3: CASSPSSGVNYGYTF; J: TRBJ1-2; size: NA; D: NA; V: TRBV6-5
DNA: TGTGCCAGTAGTGACAGGGGCAAAGAGACCCAGTACTTC; CDR3: CASSDRGKETQYF; J: TRBJ2-5; size: NA; D: TRBD1; V: TRBV19
DNA: TGTGCCAGCAGCTTCGCATCGGGAGGCGCAGATACGCAGTATTTT; CDR3: CASSFASGGADTQYF; J: TRBJ2-3; size: NA; D: TRBD2; V: TRBV11-3
DNA: TGTGCCAGCAGCTTGGTCCCAGGGGGCTTCGGGGAGCTGTTTTTT; CDR3: CASSLVPGGFGELFF; J: TRBJ2-2; size: NA; D: TRBD1; V: TRBV5-5
DNA: TGTGCCAGTAGTATAAACGCCAGATACAATGGCTACACCTTC; CDR3: CASSINARYNGYTF; J: TRBJ1-2; size: NA; D: NA; V: TRBV19
DNA: TGCGCCAGCAGCTTGGGAGGGACCGGCTACACCTTC; CDR3: CASSLGGTGYTF; J: TRBJ1-2; size: NA; D: NA; V: TRBV5-1
DNA: TGTGCCAGCAGCAAGACAGGGTACAATGAGCAGTTCTTC; CDR3: CASSKTGYNEQFF; J: TRBJ2-1; size: NA; D: TRBD1; V: TRBV5-4
DNA: TGTGCCAGCAGCCCGGCGATGGGGGGCAATGAGCAGTTCTTC; CDR3: CASSPAMGGNEQFF; J: TRBJ2-1; size: NA; D: NA; V: TRBV7-9
DNA: TGTGCCAGCAGTCCGGGGGCCTACGAGCAGTACTTC; CDR3: CASSPGAYEQYF; J: TRBJ2-7; size: NA; D: NA; V: TRBV27